This entry concerns a single T cell receptor beta chain. What it binds is unknown. Per germline, CDR1 SGHTA and CDR2 FQGNSA. J lost 7 bases, V lost 4 bases, and 9 bases had no gene match. There are 15 residues in the CDR3. The data originate from a study of cytomegalovirus exposure and HLA in healthy donors. The primer mix had 60 Vbeta and 13 Jbeta primers. Libraries were prepared by immunoSEQ multiplex PCR; TCRdb keeps only in-frame clonotypes and omits some of them. The sample consists of about 97,000 clones, 77% of them appearing once. Study conclusions and caveats: Altogether, about 160 TCR beta chains were recorded as cytomegalovirus-associated. For most TCR sequences rarity was the rule, although some public TCRs occurred in many donors.

The origin of this receptor is a male donor in good health and CMV-seropositive. The sequenced sample consisted of PBMCs. The chain combines TRBV7-2 with TRBJ1-4; 7 bases agree with TRBD1. The CDR3 DNA follows: TGTGCCAGCAGCTCTCGGGGCAGGGGGACTGAAAAACTGTTTTTT. Protein product: CASSSRGRGTEKLFF.